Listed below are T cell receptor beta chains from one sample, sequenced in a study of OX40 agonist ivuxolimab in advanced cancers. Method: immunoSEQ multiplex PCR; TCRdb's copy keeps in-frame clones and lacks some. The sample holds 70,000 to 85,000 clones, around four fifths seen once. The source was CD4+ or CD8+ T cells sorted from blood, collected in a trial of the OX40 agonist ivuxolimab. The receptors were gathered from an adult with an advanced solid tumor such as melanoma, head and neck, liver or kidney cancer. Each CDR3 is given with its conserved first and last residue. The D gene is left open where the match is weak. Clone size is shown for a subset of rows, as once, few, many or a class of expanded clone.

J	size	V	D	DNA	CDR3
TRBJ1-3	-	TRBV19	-	TGTGCCAGTAGTTTACAGGGTGAGCGGTCTGGAAACACCATATATTTT	CASSLQGERSGNTIYF
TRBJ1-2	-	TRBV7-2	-	TGTGCCAGCAGCTTAATGATGGAGGGCTACACCTTC	CASSLMMEGYTF
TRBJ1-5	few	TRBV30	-	TGTGCCTGGAAGGAGGGCAGTTATAGCAATCAGCCCCAGCATTTT	CAWKEGSYSNQPQHF
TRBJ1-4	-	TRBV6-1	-	TGTGCCAGCAGTGGGGCTTTGTATGAAAAACTGTTTTTT	CASSGALYEKLFF
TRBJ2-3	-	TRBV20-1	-	TGCAGTGCTAGAGTCACAGATACGCAGTATTTT	CSARVTDTQYF
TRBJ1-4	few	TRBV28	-	TGTGCCAGCAGTTCCTCCGGGGGCCACGAAAAACTGTTTTTT	CASSSSGGHEKLFF
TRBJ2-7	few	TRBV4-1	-	TGCGCCAGCAGCACCCGGCAGGGGTCCTCGGGGGAGCAGTACTTC	CASSTRQGSSGEQYF
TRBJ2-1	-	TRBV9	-	TGTGCCAGCAGCGCCCCCATTGAGCGCCAGGATGAGCAGTTCTTC	CASSAPIERQDEQFF
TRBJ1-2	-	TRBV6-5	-	TGTGCCAGCAGCCCGGACATCTATGGCTACACCTTC	CASSPDIYGYTF
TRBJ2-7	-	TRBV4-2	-	TGTGCCAGCAGCCCCCGGTCGGGGTCCGGGTACGAGCAGTACTTC	CASSPRSGSGYEQYF
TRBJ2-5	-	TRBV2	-	TGTGCCAGCAGTGCCCAGAGGGGTCAAGAGACCCAGTACTTC	CASSAQRGQETQYF
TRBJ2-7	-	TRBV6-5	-	TGTGCCAGCAGTTACAAGGGGGTCGATACCTACGAGCAGTACTTC	CASSYKGVDTYEQYF
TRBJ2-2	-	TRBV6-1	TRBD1	TGTGCCAGCAGTCCCTGGACAGGCGACACCGGGGAGCTGTTTTTT	CASSPWTGDTGELFF
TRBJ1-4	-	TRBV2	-	TGTGCCAGCAGCCAGGGATTCACTAATGAAAAACTGTTTTTT	CASSQGFTNEKLFF
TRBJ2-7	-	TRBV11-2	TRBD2	TGTGCCAGCACCTTGGGACTAGCGGACTCCTACGAGCAGTACTTC	CASTLGLADSYEQYF
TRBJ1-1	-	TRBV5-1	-	TGCGCCAGCAGCTTGGTTTTACGGGGGAACACTGAAGCTTTCTTT	CASSLVLRGNTEAFF
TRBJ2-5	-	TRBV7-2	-	TGTGCCAGCAGCTTAGTAAAGGGAGAAGAGACCCAGTACTTC	CASSLVKGEETQYF
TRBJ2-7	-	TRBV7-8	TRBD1	TGCGCCAGCAGCCCCGGACAGGGAAGGTACGAGCAGTACTTC	CASSPGQGRYEQYF
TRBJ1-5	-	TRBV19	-	TGTGCCAGTAGTATTTCGGGAGGGGTGGGGAATCAGCCCCAGCATTTT	CASSISGGVGNQPQHF
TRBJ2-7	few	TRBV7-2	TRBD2	TGTGCCAGCAGCCAAGCGGGAGCCGACGAGCAGTACTTC	CASSQAGADEQYF
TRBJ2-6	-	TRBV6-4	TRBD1	TGTGCCAGCAGAGACTCGGACAGGGCTGGGGCCAACGTCCTGACTTTC	CASRDSDRAGANVLTF
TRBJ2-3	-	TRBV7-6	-	TGTGCGAACAGCCGTGTATTGAGCACAGATACGCAGTATTTT	CANSRVLSTDTQYF